These T cell receptor beta chains were read from a single sample in a study of cytomegalovirus exposure and HLA in healthy donors. Clones were sequenced by immunoSEQ multiplex PCR, and TCRdb holds only the in-frame ones, with some missing. Of approximately 140,000 clones listed, 80% are singletons. Sequenced input: PBMCs. All receptors come from a woman aged 40-49 years in good health and CMV-seronegative. Both conserved end residues are part of each CDR3. The D gene is left open where the match is weak. Not every row has a clone size; where given, it reads once, few, many or a size class.

>TRBJ1-1|.|.|TRBV7-3
TGTGCCAGCAGCTTCAATGGCGGGGCAGTCACTGAAGCTTTCTTT
CASSFNGGAVTEAFF
>TRBJ1-2|.|.|TRBV4-3
TGCGCCAGCAGCCAGGATGGGGGACTCGACTATGGCTACACCTTC
CASSQDGGLDYGYTF
>TRBJ1-1|.|.|TRBV6-5
TGTGCCAGCAGTTCTCAGGTCGGCACTGAAGCTTTCTTT
CASSSQVGTEAFF
>TRBJ2-3|.|.|TRBV5-1
TGCGCCAGCAGCTTCCAAGAGGGAGATACGCAGTATTTT
CASSFQEGDTQYF
>TRBJ1-4|.|.|TRBV7-9
TGTGCCAGCAGCTTAGTCTTTCAGAGGGGGATTCGGAATAATGAAAAACTGTTTTTT
CASSLVFQRGIRNNEKLFF
>TRBJ1-1|.|TRBD1|TRBV20-1
TGCAGTGCGGTACAGGGGAAAGCTTTCTTT
CSAVQGKAFF
>TRBJ1-1|.|.|TRBV19
TGTGCCACCGGGACGGGGGGGGCAGCTTTCTTT
CATGTGGAAFF
>TRBJ2-3|.|.|TRBV5-1
TGCGCCAGCGGCCGGGGCACAGATACGCAGTATTTT
CASGRGTDTQYF
>TRBJ1-1|.|.|TRBV7-2
TGTGCCAGCAGCTTGGCTTGGGAGGCGAATGAAGCTTTCTTT
CASSLAWEANEAFF
>TRBJ2-2|.|TRBD2|TRBV2
TGTGCCAGCAGGGGACTAGGGGGGGAGCTGTTTTTT
CASRGLGGELFF
>TRBJ1-5|once|TRBD1|TRBV28
TGTGCCAGCAGTGGGGACAGGTGGGACCGCAATCAGCCCCAGCATTTT
CASSGDRWDRNQPQHF
>TRBJ1-5|.|.|TRBV6-1
TGTGCCAGCAGTGCAGGGGTCGGAAAGCCCCAGCATTTT
CASSAGVGKPQHF
>TRBJ2-7|.|.|TRBV19
TGTGCCAGTAGTGGGGCAGTTACCTACGAGCAGTACTTC
CASSGAVTYEQYF
>TRBJ2-4|.|.|TRBV7-6
TGTGCCAGCAGCTCAGGTGTAAGAGACATTCAGTACTTC
CASSSGVRDIQYF
>TRBJ2-7|.|TRBD2|TRBV6-6
TGTGCCAGCAGTTATTCCGGCGGGGGTGTCCACGAGCAGTACTTC
CASSYSGGGVHEQYF
>TRBJ2-3|.|.|TRBV7-2
TGTGCCAGCAGCCCTGGACAAGGCACAGATACGCAGTATTTT
CASSPGQGTDTQYF
>TRBJ2-6|.|TRBD2|TRBV7-2
TGTGCCAGCAGCTTAGCGCCCCCGGGGGGGGTAATTGGGGCCAACGTCCTGACTTTC
CASSLAPPGGVIGANVLTF
>TRBJ2-7|.|.|TRBV23-1
TGCGCCAGCAGTCAATATAAGGGGAACAAGGAGGGACCCGAGCAGTACTTC
CASSQYKGNKEGPEQYF
>TRBJ1-1|.|.|TRBV28
TGTGCCACTAAACAGGGAACGAACACTGAAGCTTTCTTT
CATKQGTNTEAFF
>TRBJ1-5|.|.|TRBV27
TGTGCCAGCAGTTTATTGGGGGGTAATCAGCCCCAGCATTTT
CASSLLGGNQPQHF
>TRBJ1-1|.|TRBD1|TRBV7-3
TGTGCCAGCAGCCCCGGTGGGACAGGGGTGGCTTTCTTT
CASSPGGTGVAFF
>TRBJ2-2|.|TRBD2|TRBV29-1
TGCAGCGTTGAAAGTACTAGCGCGTTTGGTGCCGGGGAGCTGTTTTTT
CSVESTSAFGAGELFF
>TRBJ2-3|once|TRBD2|TRBV6-5
TGTGCCAGCAAAGCGGGGTACACAGATACGCAGTATTTT
CASKAGYTDTQYF
>TRBJ1-2|once|.|TRBV7-9
TGTGCCAGCAGCTGGTACTCGGGAGGCTATGGCTACACCTTC
CASSWYSGGYGYTF
>TRBJ2-5|.|.|TRBV14
TGTGCCAGCAGCCCGCGGTACAAAGAGACCCAGTACTTC
CASSPRYKETQYF
>TRBJ2-1|.|.|TRBV18
TGTGCCAGCTCACCCGTTAAGTGGGAGGCATTTTACAATGAGCAGTTCTTC
CASSPVKWEAFYNEQFF
>TRBJ1-3|.|TRBD1|TRBV9
TGTGCCAGCAGCGTAGATGCAGGGGGCCCTGGAAACACCATATATTTT
CASSVDAGGPGNTIYF
>TRBJ2-7|few|.|TRBV7-9
TGTGCCAGCAGCCCGGAGGCTAGCGACTACGAGCAGTACTTC
CASSPEASDYEQYF
>TRBJ1-3|few|.|TRBV18
TGTGCCAGCTCACCATCAAGGGGCTCTGGAAACACCATATATTTT
CASSPSRGSGNTIYF
>TRBJ1-2|.|TRBD1|TRBV19
TGTGCCACCCGAACTGACAGGGGGCATGGCTACACCTTC
CATRTDRGHGYTF
>TRBJ2-1|once|.|TRBV6-4
TGTGCCAGCAGTGACTCGTTGGAGGGTGAGCAGTTCTTC
CASSDSLEGEQFF
>TRBJ1-1|.|.|TRBV5-1
TGCGCCAGCAGCATCGGACAGTTGAACACTGAAGCTTTCTTT
CASSIGQLNTEAFF
>TRBJ2-5|.|TRBD2|TRBV2
TGTGCCAGCAGTGATTCGACTAGCGGGGGATTGAAGACCCAGTACTTC
CASSDSTSGGLKTQYF
>TRBJ1-1|few|.|TRBV28
TGTGCCAGCAGTTCCAGCGGAACTGAAGCTTTCTTT
CASSSSGTEAFF
>TRBJ2-7|.|TRBD2|TRBV11-2
TGTGCCAGCACCCCCCTTGGGGTAGCGGGAGGGAGCTCCTACGAGCAGTACTTC
CASTPLGVAGGSSYEQYF
>TRBJ1-5|.|TRBD1|TRBV18
TGTGCCAGCTCACCACGTGGACAGGGTTCCCAATGGGGCAATCAGCCCCAGCATTTT
CASSPRGQGSQWGNQPQHF
>TRBJ1-2|.|TRBD1|TRBV29-1
TGCAGCGCTCGAGGGGACAGGGGGAGCGCTGGCTACACCTTC
CSARGDRGSAGYTF
>TRBJ2-1|.|TRBD2|TRBV4-2
TGTGCCAGCAGCCAAGTAGCGGGAGGGCCGGATGAGCAGTTCTTC
CASSQVAGGPDEQFF
>TRBJ1-6|.|.|TRBV2
TGTGCCAGCAGTGAGGAGGGGAGCTCCTATAATTCACCCCTCCACTTT
CASSEEGSSYNSPLHF
>TRBJ2-3|.|TRBD2|TRBV19
TGTGCCAGTAGTATAGATGTAGCGGGAGGCTTAGATACGCAGTATTTT
CASSIDVAGGLDTQYF
>TRBJ1-1|.|TRBD1|TRBV28
TGTGCCAGCAGTTTAATAACCGGGACAGGGGGCACTGAAGCTTTCTTT
CASSLITGTGGTEAFF
>TRBJ2-3|.|TRBD2|TRBV5-4
TGTGCCAGCAGCAGTGGTAGCGGGGTAGATACGCAGTATTTT
CASSSGSGVDTQYF
>TRBJ1-2|.|TRBD1|TRBV4-1
TGCGCCAGCAGCCAAGAGACAGGGGGTGGCTACACCTTC
CASSQETGGGYTF
>TRBJ1-5|.|.|TRBV5-1
TGCGCCAGCAGCCGAGACAGAAATCAGCCCCAGCATTTT
CASSRDRNQPQHF
>TRBJ1-1|.|.|TRBV6-1
TGTGCTAGCAGTCTCCCGAACACTGAAGCTTTCTTT
CASSLPNTEAFF
>TRBJ2-1|.|TRBD1|TRBV9
TGTGCCAGCAGCGGGACAGGGGGAGTTGGCAATGAGCAGTTCTTC
CASSGTGGVGNEQFF
>TRBJ2-3|.|.|TRBV7-9
TGTGCCAGCAGCTTTCTCGGCACAGATACGCAGTATTTT
CASSFLGTDTQYF
>TRBJ2-5|.|TRBD2|TRBV6-5
TGTGCCAGCAGTTCCGGGGGGCGGGGGGGGGAGACCCAGTACTTC
CASSSGGRGGETQYF
>TRBJ2-2|.|TRBD1|TRBV19
TGTGCCAGTAGTTCAACAGGGGGTACCGGGGAGCTGTTTTTT
CASSSTGGTGELFF
>TRBJ1-6|.|.|TRBV7-9
TGTGCCAGCAGCCAGGACAGTAATTCACCCCTCCACTTT
CASSQDSNSPLHF
>TRBJ1-2|.|.|TRBV29-1
TGCAGCGTCACCAGGGGTGCAGGCTACCCCTTC
CSVTRGAGYPF
>TRBJ2-1|.|TRBD2|TRBV29-1
TGCAGCGTCATACTAGCGGGAGGATCGGATGAGCAGTTCTTC
CSVILAGGSDEQFF
>TRBJ1-1|.|TRBD1|TRBV5-1
TGCGCCAGCAGCATGGACAGGCCACTCATTGAAGCTTTCTTT
CASSMDRPLIEAFF